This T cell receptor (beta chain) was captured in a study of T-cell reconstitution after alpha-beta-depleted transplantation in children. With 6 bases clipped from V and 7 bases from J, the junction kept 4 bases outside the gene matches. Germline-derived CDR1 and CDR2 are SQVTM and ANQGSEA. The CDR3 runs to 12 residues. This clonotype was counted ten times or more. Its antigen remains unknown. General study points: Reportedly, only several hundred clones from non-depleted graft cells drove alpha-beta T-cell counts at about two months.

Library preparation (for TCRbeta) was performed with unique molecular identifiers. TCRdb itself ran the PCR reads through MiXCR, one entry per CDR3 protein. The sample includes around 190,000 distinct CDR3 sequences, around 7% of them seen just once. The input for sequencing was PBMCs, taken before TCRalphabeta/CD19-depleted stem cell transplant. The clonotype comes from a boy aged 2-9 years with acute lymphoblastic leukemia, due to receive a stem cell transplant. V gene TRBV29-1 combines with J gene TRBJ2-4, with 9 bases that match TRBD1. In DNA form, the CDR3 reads TGCAGCGTGGCCGGGACAGGGAACATTCAGTACTTC. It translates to CSVAGTGNIQYF.